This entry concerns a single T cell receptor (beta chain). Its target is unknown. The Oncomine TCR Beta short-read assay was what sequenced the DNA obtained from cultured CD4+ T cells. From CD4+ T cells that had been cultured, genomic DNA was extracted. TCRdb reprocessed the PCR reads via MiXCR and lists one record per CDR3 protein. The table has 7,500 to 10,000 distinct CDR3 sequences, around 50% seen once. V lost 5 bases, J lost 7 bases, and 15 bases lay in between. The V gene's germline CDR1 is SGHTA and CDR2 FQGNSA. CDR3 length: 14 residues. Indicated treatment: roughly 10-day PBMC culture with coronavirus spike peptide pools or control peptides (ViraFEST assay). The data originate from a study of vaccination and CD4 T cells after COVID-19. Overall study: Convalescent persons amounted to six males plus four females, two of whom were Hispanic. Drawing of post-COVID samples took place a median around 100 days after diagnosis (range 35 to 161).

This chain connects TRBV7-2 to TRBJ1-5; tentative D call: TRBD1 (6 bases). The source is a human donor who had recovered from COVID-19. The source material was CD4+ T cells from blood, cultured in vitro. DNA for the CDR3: TGTGCCAGCAGCCCCCCCGGGACAAAGCAGCCCCAGCATTTT. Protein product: CASSPPGTKQPQHF. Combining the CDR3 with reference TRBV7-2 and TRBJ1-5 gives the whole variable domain GAGVSQSPSNKVTEKGKDVELRCDPISGHTALYWYRQSLGQGLEFLIYFQGNSAPDKSGLPSDRFSAERTGGSVSTLTIQRTQQEDSAVYLCASSPPGTKQPQHFGDGTRLSIL.